The 27 T cell receptor beta chains in this list originate from one sample, sequenced in a study of blood T cell repertoires in COVID-19. Assay used: immunoSEQ multiplex PCR; TCRdb lists only in-frame clones, some missing. This table holds some 410,000 clones, approximately 88% found once. Sequencing was done on a sample of PBMCs or T cells enriched from blood (not recorded which). The receptors were gathered from a young woman with acute COVID-19.

The V call is TRBV9, the J call TRBJ1-6; no clear D gene. V was pared by 0 bases and J by 8 bases, with 12 bases between. The CDR3 runs 15 residues. Germline V gene lookup returns CDR1 SGDLS and CDR2 YYNGEE. This CDR3 is CASSVGEGSDSPLHF. In DNA, the CDR3 is TGTGCCAGCAGCGTAGGGGAGGGTTCAGATTCACCCCTCCACTTT.

This chain links TRBV3-1 (or the pseudogene TRBV3-2) with TRBJ1-3, with 7 bases fitting TRBD1. CDR3 size: 14 residues. Germline V gene sequence: CDR1 LGHDT, CDR2 YNNKEL (reference sequence). V shed 5 bases and J 8 bases; nucleotides not matched to a gene: 9. Written as DNA, the CDR3 is TGTGCCAGCAGCTTATCACAGGGGAGCCACACCATATATTTT. Protein sequence: CASSLSQGSHTIYF.

The rearrangement links TRBV5-1 to TRBJ1-1; 7 nucleotides align to TRBD1. This CDR3 spans 15 amino acids. The germline V gene has CDR1 SGHRS and CDR2 YFSETQ. V dropped 4 bases and J dropped 2; count of bases not matched to a gene: 8. In DNA form, the CDR3 reads TGCGCCAGCAGCCCCCGGACAGGTACAAACACTGAAGCTTTCTTT. The encoded protein is CASSPRTGTNTEAFF.

CDR3 sequence (DNA): TGTGCCAGCAGCTTAACAAAGGAAAAACTGTTTTTT. Its translation is CASSLTKEKLFF. This chain uses TRBV7-8 with TRBJ1-4; D unclear. The V and J ends lost 2 bases and 8 bases respectively, with 6 bases between them. Germline-derived CDR1 and CDR2 are SGHVS and FQNEAQ. The CDR3 consists of 12 residues. Complete variable domain (other parts from reference TRBV7-8 and TRBJ1-4): GAGVSQSPRYKVAKRGQDVALRCDPISGHVSLFWYQQALGQGPEFLTYFQNEAQLDKSGLPSDRFFAERPEGSVSTLKIQRTQQEDSAVYLCASSLTKEKLFFGSGTQLSVL.

This clone was detected only once. This rearrangement joins TRBV7-2 to TRBJ1-1; weak D call: TRBD1 (5 bases). Trimming left V 0 bases short and J 4 bases short, with 21 bases between. The germline gives CDR1 SGHTA, CDR2 FQGNSA. There are 18 residues in the CDR3. The CDR3 DNA follows: TGTGCCAGCAGCTTAGCAGGGACTATGGTCGGTGTAGGCACTGAAGCTTTCTTT. Translation: CASSLAGTMVGVGTEAFF.

The table lists this clone with a few counts. This chain connects TRBV19 to TRBJ2-7, with 8 bases fitting TRBD1. V gave up 5 bases and J gave up 3 bases; unmatched junction bases: 9. The CDR3 sequence is 15 residues long. CDR1 is LNHDA and CDR2 is SQIVND in the germline V gene (reference sequence). The DNA for the CDR3 is TGTGCCAGTAGTGACCCAGGACAGGGACTCTACGAGCAGTACTTC. Translation: CASSDPGQGLYEQYF.

This clone was picked up one time. V usage is TRBV4-1 and J usage is TRBJ2-7; no firm D call. Trimming removed 4 bases from V and 4 bases from J, with 11 bases in between. Germline V gene data show CDR1 as MGHRA and CDR2 as YSYEKL. The CDR3 has 13 residues. In DNA, the CDR3 is TGCGCCAGCAGCCGAAGCCTTAGTTACGAGCAGTACTTC. Protein sequence: CASSRSLSYEQYF.

The chain uses TRBV23-1 and TRBJ2-1; the D gene is possibly TRBD2 (7 bases). TRBV23-1 counts as an open reading frame of uncertain function. V was cut by 0 bases and J by 1 base, with 13 bases left in between. This CDR3 has 17 amino acids. DNA of the CDR3: TGCGCCAGCAGTCAATCGGGGGCGGGGGATTCCTACAATGAGCAGTTCTTC. Translation gives CASSQSGAGDSYNEQFF.

The chain links TRBV6-1 to TRBJ2-2; 10 positions agree with TRBD2. The length of the CDR3 is 16 residues. V was pared by 4 bases and J by 5 bases, with 7 bases of the junction left unmatched. CDR1 is MNHNS, CDR2 SASEGT, per germline. The CDR3 DNA reads as TGTGCCAGCAGTGGTAGCGGGGGGACGAGAACCGGGGAGCTGTTTTTT. It translates to CASSGSGGTRTGELFF.

Notes on this clone: The sample holds other DNA sequences that translate to the same CDR3. The rearrangement uses TRBV7-3 and TRBJ2-3; 11 bases align to TRBD2. Germline values: CDR1 SGHTA, CDR2 FQGTGA. The J segment lost 3 bases and the V segment lost 6 bases, leaving 5 bases of the junction unmatched. The CDR3 extends over 15 amino acids. The CDR3 is CASSLAGGSTDTQYF. CDR3 coding DNA: TGTGCCAGCAGTCTAGCGGGGGGATCGACAGATACGCAGTATTTT. Combining the CDR3 with reference TRBV7-3 and TRBJ2-3 gives the whole variable domain GAGVSQTPSNKVTEKGKYVELRCDPISGHTALYWYRQSLGQGPEFLIYFQGTGAADDSGLPNDRFFAVRPEGSVSTLKIQRTERGDSAVYLCASSLAGGSTDTQYFGPGTRLTVL.

The V gene is TRBV5-4, the J gene TRBJ1-2; 8 bases fit TRBD1. CDR3 length: 16 amino acids. The V and J ends lost 0 bases and 4 bases, in that order; junction bases with no gene match: 8. Germline CDR1 SGHNT, CDR2 YYREEE (reference sequence). This CDR3 reads CASSLDPRTGTYGYTF. Written as DNA, the CDR3 is TGTGCCAGCAGCTTGGACCCAAGGACAGGGACCTATGGCTACACCTTC. The complete variable domain, with remaining parts taken from reference TRBV5-4 and TRBJ1-2, reads ETGVTQSPTHLIKTRGQQVTLRCSSQSGHNTVSWYQQALGQGPQFIFQYYREEENGRGNFPPRFSGLQFPNYSSELNVNALELDDSALYLCASSLDPRTGTYGYTFGSGTRLTVV.

This clone was recorded once. This rearrangement joins TRBV6-2 or TRBV6-3 to TRBJ2-7, with 7 nucleotides matching TRBD1. Germline V lookup: CDR1 MNHEY, CDR2 SVGEGT. J was trimmed by 5 bases and V by 6 bases; bases with no gene match: 4. The length of the CDR3 is 12 residues. The chain's CDR3 is CASSSRGNEQYF. For the CDR3, the DNA is TGTGCCAGCAGCAGCAGGGGGAACGAGCAGTACTTC.

This sequence joins TRBV24-1 and TRBJ1-6; 8 bases line up with TRBD1. CDR1 is KGHDR and CDR2 is SFDVKD in the germline V gene. J gave up 6 bases and V 3 bases, and 9 bases lay outside the gene matches. The CDR3 length is 17 residues. This CDR3 is CATSDPGGQGGNSPLHF. The CDR3 DNA reads as TGTGCCACCAGTGATCCCGGAGGACAGGGAGGTAATTCACCCCTCCACTTT.

The count of this clone is one. The genes are TRBV15 and TRBJ1-3, with D possibly matching TRBD1 (5 bases). There are 15 residues in the CDR3. CDR1 is LNHNV, CDR2 YYDKDF, per germline (reference sequence). Between the trimmed V and J ends, which lost 0 bases and 7 bases, there was a span of 13 bases. CDR3 DNA: TGTGCCACCAGCAGAGACCCACGCGGGGGGAACACCATATATTTT. Its protein product is CATSRDPRGGNTIYF. Based on the CDR3 plus reference TRBV15 and TRBJ1-3, the full variable domain is DAMVIQNPRYQVTQFGKPVTLSCSQTLNHNVMYWYQQKSSQAPKLLFHYYDKDFNNEADTPDNFQSRRPNTSFCFLDIRSPGLGDTAMYLCATSRDPRGGNTIYFGEGSWLTVV.

The chain uses TRBV9 and TRBJ2-5, with D perhaps matching TRBD2 (5 bases). The germline CDR1 and CDR2 sequences are SGDLS and YYNGEE. The V end was cut by 4 bases, the J end by 1 base, with 11 bases between. There are 14 residues in the CDR3. The CDR3 loop is CASSLEGAQETQYF. The CDR3 DNA is TGTGCCAGCAGCCTAGAGGGAGCCCAAGAGACCCAGTACTTC.

J is TRBJ1-4 and V is TRBV5-1; maybe TRBD1 (6 bases). The CDR3 contains 15 residues. From germline, CDR1 is SGHRS and CDR2 YFSETQ. V lost 3 bases and J 5 bases, leaving 14 bases between the germline ends. The DNA for the CDR3 is TGCGCCAGCAGCTGGGGGGGCGCGGGGAATGAAAAACTGTTTTTT. This sequence encodes CASSWGGAGNEKLFF.

This clone has just one count. This chain uses TRBV5-1 with TRBJ1-2; D is ambiguous. Trimming stripped 0 bases from V and 4 bases from J, with 10 bases between. The CDR3 contains 14 residues. Germline CDR1 is SGHRS and CDR2 is YFSETQ. The CDR3 DNA is TGCGCCAGCAGCTTGGCCTTGACAACCTATGGCTACACCTTC. Its translation is CASSLALTTYGYTF.

This sequence joins TRBV19 and TRBJ1-5, with a possible D match to TRBD1 (5 bases). The CDR3 extends over 16 amino acids. In germline, CDR1 is LNHDA, CDR2 SQIVND (reference sequence). Trimming cost V 7 bases and J 6 bases, with 22 bases left between them. Written as DNA, the CDR3 is TGTGCCAGTAAGGTTCTGGGGTCAGGGTTTTTTCAGCCCCAGCATTTT. Translated, it gives CASKVLGSGFFQPQHF.

A note on this clone: One end of the junction fails to match germline, which may point to a read error. The chain links TRBV24-1 to TRBJ2-2, with a possible D match to TRBD2 (5 bases). The CDR3 is 13 residues long. CDR1 is KGHDR, CDR2 SFDVKD, per germline. As DNA, the CDR3 is TGTGCCACCAACACGGGGAACAGCGGGGAGCTGTTTTTT. Its translation is CATNTGNSGELFF.

The chain links TRBV20-1 to TRBJ2-7; D is uncertain. The CDR3 has 11 amino acids. The germline V gene encodes CDR1 DFQATT and CDR2 SNEGSKA (reference sequence). V lost 7 bases, J lost 3 bases, and 10 bases lay in between. The CDR3 reads CSGGLLYEQYF. DNA of the CDR3: TGCAGTGGCGGTTTACTCTACGAGCAGTACTTC.

The chain combines TRBV19 with TRBJ1-5, with D possibly TRBD1 on 5 matching bases. In germline, CDR1 is LNHDA, CDR2 SQIVND (reference sequence). The CDR3 extends over 16 amino acids. V lost 2 bases, J lost 2 bases, and 13 bases lay in between. The CDR3 loop reads CASSIIHSGRNQPQHF. The CDR3, as DNA: TGTGCCAGTAGTATAATACACTCAGGGCGCAATCAGCCCCAGCATTTT.

This clone was counted once. The V and J genes are TRBV12-5 and TRBJ1-6; the match to TRBD1 covers 7 bases. Looked up from germline, CDR1 is LGHNT and CDR2 is FRNRAP. Germline trimming cut 6 bases from V and 6 bases from J; bases unmatched to any gene: 8. The CDR3 totals 15 residues. The CDR3 region has the DNA TGTGCTAGTGGACGGGGACAGTCCCCTAATTCACCCCTCCACTTT. Its protein is CASGRGQSPNSPLHF. The full variable domain, with the rest looked up from reference TRBV12-5 and TRBJ1-6, is DARVTQTPRHKVTEMGQEVTMRCQPILGHNTVFWYRQTMMQGLELLAYFRNRAPLDDSGMPKDRFSAEMPDATLATLKIQPSEPRDSAVYFCASGRGQSPNSPLHFGNGTRLTVT.

The chain has TRBV6-6 and TRBJ1-4; D ambiguous. From germline, CDR1 is MNHNY and CDR2 SVGAGI (reference sequence). Trimming left V 4 bases short and J 7 bases short, with 13 bases between. The CDR3 runs 14 residues. The CDR3 DNA is TGTGCCAGCAGTTTACTCGGGAGTTTTGAAAAACTGTTTTTT. Protein product: CASSLLGSFEKLFF.

The chain carries TRBV9 and TRBJ1-2; 8 bases fit TRBD1. Germline V gene data show CDR1 as SGDLS and CDR2 as YYNGEE. The CDR3 extends over 13 amino acids. V shed 4 bases, J shed 8 bases, and the junction held 7 bases outside the gene matches. CDR3 sequence: CASSPQTGGGYTF. The CDR3 region has the DNA TGTGCCAGCAGCCCCCAAACAGGGGGAGGCTACACCTTC.

V is TRBV19 and J is TRBJ2-3, with 10 bases lining up with TRBD2. Germline CDR1 and CDR2: LNHDA and SQIVND (reference sequence). Germline trimming cut 5 bases from V and 5 bases from J; bases unmatched to any gene: 7. The CDR3 has 15 amino acids. This CDR3 reads CASSSLAGGIDTQYF. CDR3 nucleotide sequence: TGTGCCAGTAGTTCCTTAGCGGGGGGAATAGATACGCAGTATTTT.

The chain has TRBV13 and TRBJ2-2; D remains ambiguous. From germline, CDR1 is PRHDT and CDR2 FYEKMQ (reference sequence). Trimming took off 4 bases at V and 5 bases at J, with 5 bases between the two ends. The CDR3 runs 12 residues. The CDR3 is CASSSQTGELFF. CDR3 in DNA: TGTGCCAGCAGCTCCCAAACCGGGGAGCTGTTTTTT.

The genes are TRBV5-6 and TRBJ1-2; D is unclear. With 0 bases removed from V and 3 bases from J, the gap between germline ends came to 6 bases. The CDR3 is 13 amino acids. Germline V CDR1 and CDR2: SGHDT, YYEEEE. The CDR3 DNA reads as TGTGCCAGCAGCTTGGACACCTACTATGGCTACACCTTC. It encodes CASSLDTYYGYTF.